This T cell receptor beta chain was observed in a study of blood T cells in healthy people across ages. The CDR3 consists of 15 residues. Germline V gene lookup returns CDR1 SEHNR and CDR2 FQNEAQ (reference sequence). V was clipped by 5 bases and J by 6 bases; unmatched bases: 10. The use of a sample-barcoded 5' primer and a J-beta primer mix characterized a second PCR of about 6 to 12 cycles. TCRdb ran MiXCR on the 5' RACE reads and lists one entry per CDR3 protein. The sample records over 750,000 distinct CDR3 sequences, about 25% being singletons. These same data were also listed under a study on T cells of mothers and their children.

The TCR sequence derives from a boy aged 5-17 years in good health. The chain is built from TRBV7-9 and TRBJ2-3, with 8 bases identical to TRBD2. Material: blood. CDR3 region: CASSLTSGPSDTQYF. In DNA, the CDR3 is TGTGCCAGCAGCCTCACTAGCGGCCCCTCGGATACGCAGTATTTT.